The 10 T cell receptor beta chains reported below all come from one sample, sequenced in a study of shared clonotypes between healthy human individuals. This table comes from immunoSEQ multiplex PCR, and its TCRdb copy is limited to in-frame clones, with some not included. Among millions of clones listed, around nine tenths were seen once. Material for sequencing was naive CD4+ T cells sorted from blood. Documented subset: CD45RA+ positively selected. The source of these receptors is a man aged 18-30 years in good health.

The rearrangement joins TRBV7-9 to TRBJ2-7; 8 nucleotides agree with TRBD1. This CDR3 has 16 residues. Per the germline V gene, CDR1 is SEHNR and CDR2 is FQNEAQ (reference sequence). V was pared by 7 bases and J by 1 base, with 12 bases of the junction left unmatched. This CDR3 is CASTTTEQGVSYEQYF. CDR3 DNA sequence: TGTGCCAGCACCACAACCGAACAGGGGGTTTCCTACGAGCAGTACTTC.

The rearrangement joins TRBV4-1 to TRBJ2-7; 8 nucleotides agree with TRBD1. Germline assignment: CDR1 MGHRA and CDR2 YSYEKL. This CDR3 contains 14 residues. Trimming took 4 bases from V and 5 from J; bases not matched to a gene: 7. CDR3 amino acids: CASSLRQGPDEQYF. CDR3 nucleotides: TGCGCCAGCAGCCTCCGACAGGGGCCGGACGAGCAGTACTTC.

A single count supports this clone. The chain joins TRBV6-4 to TRBJ2-3; no firm D call. The CDR3 is 13 residues long. Germline V gene data show CDR1 as MRHNA and CDR2 as SNTAGT. Trimming stripped 6 bases from V and 6 bases from J, with 13 bases between. The CDR3 region has the DNA TGTGCCAGCAGCGGTCAACGGGCGGATACGCAGTATTTT. Protein: CASSGQRADTQYF.

The rearrangement uses TRBV28 and TRBJ2-1, with TRBD2 matching 11 bases. Germline loops: CDR1 MDHEN, CDR2 SYDVKM. V was clipped by 5 bases and J by 0 bases; unmatched bases: 9. The CDR3 is 18 residues long. The CDR3 DNA reads TGTGCCAGCAGTCTGCTAGCGGGAGGCAAGAGCTCCTACAATGAGCAGTTCTTC. Encoded protein: CASSLLAGGKSSYNEQFF. Full variable domain (outside the CDR3, taken from reference TRBV28 and TRBJ2-1): DVKVTQSSRYLVKRTGEKVFLECVQDMDHENMFWYRQDPGLGLRLIYFSYDVKMKEKGDIPEGYSVSREKKERFSLILESASTNQTSMYLCASSLLAGGKSSYNEQFFGPGTRLTVL.

V usage is TRBV18 and J usage is TRBJ2-7, with D perhaps assigned TRBD1 or TRBD2 (6 bases each). The CDR3 consists of 16 residues. Germline V gene lookup returns CDR1 KGHSH and CDR2 LQKENI. V was pared by 3 bases and J by 7 bases, with 22 bases between. The CDR3 DNA is TGTGCCAGCTCACCTTCCTGGAACCCCTTAGGGGGGGAGCAGTACTTC. Residues: CASSPSWNPLGGEQYF.

The count of this clone is one. The chain has TRBV10-1 and TRBJ2-1; tentatively, D is TRBD2 (5 bases). This CDR3 is 13 amino acids long. The germline V gene encodes CDR1 WNHNN and CDR2 SYGVQD (reference sequence). Between the trimmed V and J ends, which lost 4 bases and 10 bases, there was a span of 14 bases. The CDR3 loop is CASSGLDGKEQFF. The CDR3 DNA reads as TGCGCCAGCAGTGGATTGGACGGGAAAGAGCAGTTCTTC.

Of note for this clone: Other DNA sequences from this sample encode an identical CDR3 as well. The V call is TRBV19, the J call TRBJ2-7, with 10 positions matching TRBD1. V shed 3 bases, J shed 3 bases, and the junction held 5 bases outside the gene matches. The CDR3 sequence is 15 residues long. Germline assignment: CDR1 LNHDA and CDR2 SQIVND (reference sequence). The CDR3 protein is CASSIEGQGIYEQYF. The CDR3 DNA sequence: TGTGCCAGTAGTATCGAGGGACAGGGGATCTACGAGCAGTACTTC.

CDR3: CASSSQGQGARDTEAFF. The CDR3 DNA reads TGTGCCAGCAGCTCCCAAGGACAGGGGGCTAGGGACACTGAAGCTTTCTTT. The chain carries TRBV11-2 and TRBJ1-1, with 11 bases matching TRBD1. V dropped 4 bases and J dropped 3; count of bases not matched to a gene: 10. Germline loops: CDR1 SGHAT, CDR2 FQNNGV. There are 17 residues in the CDR3. Full variable domain (outside the CDR3, taken from reference TRBV11-2 and TRBJ1-1): EAGVAQSPRYKIIEKRQSVAFWCNPISGHATLYWYQQILGQGPKLLIQFQNNGVVDDSQLPKDRFSAERLKGVDSTLKIQPAKLEDSAVYLCASSSQGQGARDTEAFFGQGTRLTVV.

This chain joins TRBV19 and TRBJ2-3, with D unresolved. The CDR3 extends over 13 amino acids. Germline-derived CDR1 and CDR2 are LNHDA and SQIVND (reference sequence). V lost 9 bases and J 3 bases, leaving 13 bases between the germline ends. The chain's CDR3 is CASPPNTTDTQYF. CDR3 in DNA: TGTGCCAGCCCGCCTAACACGACAGATACGCAGTATTTT. The full variable domain, in which reference TRBV19 and TRBJ2-3 provide the parts outside the CDR3, is DGGITQSPKYLFRKEGQNVTLSCEQNLNHDAMYWYRQDPGQGLRLIYYSQIVNDFQKGDIAEGYSVSREKKESFPLTVTSAQKNPTAFYLCASPPNTTDTQYFGPGTRLTVL.

The rearrangement uses TRBV7-2 and TRBJ1-3; D is undetermined. Germline V lookup: CDR1 SGHTA, CDR2 FQGNSA. Trimming took 4 bases from V and 0 from J, leaving 16 bases between them. The CDR3 runs 17 residues. CDR3 bases: TGTGCCAGCAGCTCGTCCGGCCGAGGGCCCTCTGGAAACACCATATATTTT. Translated, it gives CASSSSGRGPSGNTIYF.